A single T cell receptor beta chain is shown here with its context. The data were taken from a study of blood T cell repertoires in COVID-19. The overall study: COVID-19 samples from acute and convalescent phases originated in the United States, Italy and Spain. T cells, B-cell-depleted T cells, or PBMCs supplied cDNA or gDNA.

The V end was cut by 5 bases, the J end by 7 bases, with 18 bases between. This CDR3 contains 14 residues. Germline values: CDR1 SEHNR, CDR2 FQNEAQ (reference sequence). Repertoires were generated with immunoSEQ multiplex PCR, while TCRdb's copy carries only in-frame clones and drops some. The sample includes 270,000 or so clones, 86% of them seen just once. This receptor was taken from a woman aged 25 to 39 with COVID-19, enrolled during active disease. The V gene is TRBV7-9, the J gene TRBJ2-7; maybe TRBD1 (6 bases). Sequenced sample: peripheral blood. The CDR3 bases are TGTGCCAGCAGCGGGACACCACGGGTTTGGGAGCAGTACTTC. It codes for CASSGTPRVWEQYF. Complete variable domain (other parts from reference TRBV7-9 and TRBJ2-7): DTGVSQNPRHKITKRGQNVTFRCDPISEHNRLYWYRQTLGQGPEFLTYFQNEAQLEKSRLLSDRFSAERPKGSFSTLEIQRTEQGDSAMYLCASSGTPRVWEQYFGPGTRLTVT.